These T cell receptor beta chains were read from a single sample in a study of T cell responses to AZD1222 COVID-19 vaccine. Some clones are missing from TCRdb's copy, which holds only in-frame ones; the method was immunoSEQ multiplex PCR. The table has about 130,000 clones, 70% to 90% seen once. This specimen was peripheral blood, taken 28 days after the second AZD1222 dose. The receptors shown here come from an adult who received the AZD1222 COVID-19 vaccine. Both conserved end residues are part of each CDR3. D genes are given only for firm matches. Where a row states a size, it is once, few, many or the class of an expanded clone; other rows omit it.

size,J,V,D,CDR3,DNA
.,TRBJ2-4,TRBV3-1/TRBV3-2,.,CASSQPPWGRTLKNIQYF,TGTGCCAGCAGCCAACCGCCGTGGGGACGGACCCTCAAAAACATTCAGTACTTC
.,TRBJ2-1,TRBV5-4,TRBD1,CASSLQGVDEQFF,TGTGCCAGCAGCTTACAGGGGGTCGATGAGCAGTTCTTC
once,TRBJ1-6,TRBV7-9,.,CASSSTPRGSSYNSPLHF,TGTGCCAGCAGCTCAACCCCAAGGGGGAGCTCCTATAATTCACCCCTCCACTTT
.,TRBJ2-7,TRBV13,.,CASRAFGRHEQYF,TGTGCCAGCAGAGCGTTTGGGAGGCACGAGCAGTACTTC
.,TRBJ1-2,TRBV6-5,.,CASSPSPRGNYGYTF,TGTGCCAGCAGCCCCAGCCCGCGGGGTAACTATGGCTACACCTTC
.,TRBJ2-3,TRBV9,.,CASSAGFATDTQYF,TGTGCCAGCAGCGCTGGCTTCGCCACAGATACGCAGTATTTT
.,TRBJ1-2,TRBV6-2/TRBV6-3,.,CASSSPRPDNRDYGYTF,TGTGCCAGCAGTTCACCACGTCCAGACAATCGGGACTATGGCTACACCTTC
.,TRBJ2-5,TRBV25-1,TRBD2,CASSEPREYQETQYF,TGTGCCAGCAGTGAACCGCGGGAGTACCAAGAGACCCAGTACTTC
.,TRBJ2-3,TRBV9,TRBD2,CASSVDLAGGVDTQYF,TGTGCCAGCAGCGTAGATCTAGCGGGGGGAGTAGATACGCAGTATTTT
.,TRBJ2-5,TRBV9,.,CASRGLGETQYF,TGTGCCAGCCGTGGGCTGGGGGAGACCCAGTACTTC
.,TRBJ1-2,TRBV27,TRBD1,CASSSPRTGRFNYGYTF,TGTGCCAGCAGTTCCCCCCGGACAGGGAGATTTAACTATGGCTACACCTTC
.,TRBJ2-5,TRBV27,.,CASSSDYEETQYF,TGTGCCAGCAGTTCAGACTATGAAGAGACCCAGTACTTC
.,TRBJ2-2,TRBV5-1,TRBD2,CASSLVGTSDTGELFF,TGCGCCAGCAGCTTGGTCGGGACTAGCGACACCGGGGAGCTGTTTTTT
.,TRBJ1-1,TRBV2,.,CASSPTGIEAFF,TGTGCCAGCAGCCCCACAGGGATTGAAGCTTTCTTT
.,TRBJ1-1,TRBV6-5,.,CASSFTDSNTEAFF,TGTGCCAGCAGTTTCACAGATTCCAACACTGAAGCTTTCTTT
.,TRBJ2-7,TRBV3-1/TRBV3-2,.,CASSQEGGGTAEF,TGTGCCAGCAGCCAAGAGGGGGGAGGGACAGCAGAGTTC
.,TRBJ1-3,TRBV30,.,CAWSVRQGYGNTIYF,TGTGCCTGGAGTGTTCGGCAGGGGTATGGAAACACCATATATTTT
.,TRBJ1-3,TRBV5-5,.,CASSLGTNQGSGNTIYF,TGTGCCAGCAGCTTGGGGACAAATCAGGGCTCCGGAAACACCATATATTTT